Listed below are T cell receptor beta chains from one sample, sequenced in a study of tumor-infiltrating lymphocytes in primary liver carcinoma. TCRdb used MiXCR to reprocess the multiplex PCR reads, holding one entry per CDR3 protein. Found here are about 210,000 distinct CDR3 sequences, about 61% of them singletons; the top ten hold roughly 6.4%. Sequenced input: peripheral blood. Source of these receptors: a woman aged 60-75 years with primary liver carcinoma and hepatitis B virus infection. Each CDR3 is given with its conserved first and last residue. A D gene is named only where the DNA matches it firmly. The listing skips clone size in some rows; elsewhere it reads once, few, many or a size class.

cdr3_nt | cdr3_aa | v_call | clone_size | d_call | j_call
TGTGCCAGCAGCACCGGACAGGGCCTCGTCACCGGGGAGCTGTTTTTT | CASSTGQGLVTGELFF | TRBV5-4 | . | TRBD1 | TRBJ2-2
TGTGCCAGCAGCAAGGCAGGGGGGAAAGGGAAAGAAAGCGAGCAGTACTTC | CASSKAGGKGKESEQYF | TRBV5-5 | . | . | TRBJ2-7
TGTGCCCACAGCAGGGGACCGGCGGAGAATGAGCAGTTCTTC | CAHSRGPAENEQFF | TRBV5-4 | . | . | TRBJ2-1
TGTGCCAGCAACCCCTCTCGGGAATTGGACAAAAACATTCACTACTTC | CASNPSRELDKNIHYF | TRBV7-8 | . | . | TRBJ2-4
TGTGCCAGCAGTCAAGGACACAAAGTTAACTATGGCTACACCTTC | CASSQGHKVNYGYTF | TRBV12-3/TRBV12-4 | many | . | TRBJ1-2
TGTGCCAGCAGCTCAGACCCCGTCTTCATATCTTGGGCGGGGATGGAAGGTCATCCCGAGCAGTTCTTC | CASSSDPVFISWAGMEGHPEQFF | TRBV7-8 | . | . | TRBJ2-1
TGTGCCAGCAGTTTCCGGACCGACCTTACCTACGAGCAGTACTTC | CASSFRTDLTYEQYF | TRBV12-3/TRBV12-4 | . | . | TRBJ2-7
TGTGCCGGCAGCTCCTCTGAGGCTAGCGTGGCAGATACGCAATATTTT | CAGSSSEASVADTQYF | TRBV4-2 | . | . | TRBJ2-3
TGTGCCTGCAGCTTAGACGGGGGACAGGACGAGCAGTACTTC | CACSLDGGQDEQYF | TRBV11-1 | . | TRBD1 | TRBJ2-7
TGTGCCAGCAGCTTAAGCAGGGATCCGGGGGAGCTGTTTTTT | CASSLSRDPGELFF | TRBV13 | few | . | TRBJ2-2
TGTGCCTGCAGTACCGGGACAGGGGGCGCGAGCGACTATGAGCAGTACTTC | CACSTGTGGASDYEQYF | TRBV12-3/TRBV12-4 | . | TRBD1 | TRBJ2-7
TGTGTCAGCAGCTTTGACCACTTCTCGGGAAGCACTGAAGTTTTCTTT | CVSSFDHFSGSTEVFF | TRBV11-1 | . | . | TRBJ1-1
TGTGCTAGCAGCTTAACTGGGACCGAGCGGGCACTCTACAATGAGCAGTTCTTC | CASSLTGTERALYNEQFF | TRBV7-7 | once | . | TRBJ2-1